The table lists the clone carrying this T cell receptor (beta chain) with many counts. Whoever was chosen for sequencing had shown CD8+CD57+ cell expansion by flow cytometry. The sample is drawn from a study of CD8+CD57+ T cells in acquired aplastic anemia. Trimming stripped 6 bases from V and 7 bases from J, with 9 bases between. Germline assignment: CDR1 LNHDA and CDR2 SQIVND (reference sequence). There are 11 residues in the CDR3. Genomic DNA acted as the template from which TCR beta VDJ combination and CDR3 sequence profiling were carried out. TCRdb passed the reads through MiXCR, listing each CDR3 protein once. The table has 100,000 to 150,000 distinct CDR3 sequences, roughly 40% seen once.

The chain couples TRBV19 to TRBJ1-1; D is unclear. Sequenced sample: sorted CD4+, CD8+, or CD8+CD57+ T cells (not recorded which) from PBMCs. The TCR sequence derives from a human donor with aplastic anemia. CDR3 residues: CASRRQVEAFF. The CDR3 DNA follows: TGTGCCAGTAGGCGTCAAGTTGAAGCTTTCTTT.